This passage covers 16 T cell receptor beta chains from one sample sequenced in a study of shared clonotypes between healthy human individuals. Produced via immunoSEQ multiplex PCR; TCRdb's table is partial and in-frame only. This sample has around 2.5 million clones, with approximately 93% found just once. The sample comprised naive CD4+ T cells from PBMCs. Specified subset: CD45RA+ positively selected. Source of these receptors: a young man in good health. Some clones in this sample may be carry-over from other donors' samples.

The chain is built from TRBV7-2 and TRBJ1-1; D gene uncertain. With 1 base removed from V and 7 bases from J, the gap between germline ends came to 10 bases. Germline-derived CDR1 and CDR2 are SGHTA and FQGNSA. The CDR3 spans 13 residues. The CDR3 reads CASSLVSRGEAFF. The CDR3, as DNA: TGTGCCAGCAGCTTAGTCAGTCGGGGTGAAGCTTTCTTT.

V and J are TRBV5-4 and TRBJ1-2, with a tentative D call TRBD1 (6 bases). V lost 4 bases and J lost 3, with 19 bases in between. From germline, CDR1 is SGHNT and CDR2 YYREEE (reference sequence). This CDR3 comprises 16 residues. CDR3 bases: TGTGCCAGCAGCGCCGCAGCGATCAGGGGAGACTATGGCTACACCTTC. It yields the protein CASSAAAIRGDYGYTF.

The V and J genes are TRBV29-1 and TRBJ2-7, with TRBD2 matching over 13 bases. The CDR3 is made up of 19 amino acids. Germline assignment: CDR1 SQVTM and CDR2 ANQGSEA. Germline trimming cut 6 bases from V and 6 bases from J; bases unmatched to any gene: 23. The CDR3, as DNA: TGCAGCGTCCGATTGACCAGACTAGCGGGAGGACCTCCTACGGGCGAGCAGTACTTC. Translation gives CSVRLTRLAGGPPTGEQYF.

The chain carries TRBV10-3 and TRBJ2-7; 7 bases line up with TRBD1. The germline CDR1 and CDR2 sequences are ENHRY and SYGVKD. CDR3 length: 15 amino acids. Germline trimming cut 6 bases from V and 3 bases from J; bases unmatched to any gene: 11. The CDR3 nucleotides read TGTGCCATCAGACCTGCAACAGGGGAGTTCTACGAGCAGTACTTC. Its translation: CAIRPATGEFYEQYF.

V usage is TRBV9 and J usage is TRBJ2-2; perhaps TRBD2 as D (5 bases). The CDR3 consists of 16 residues. Germline lookup yields CDR1 SGDLS and CDR2 YYNGEE. The V and J ends lost 2 bases and 4 bases respectively, with 15 bases between them. The CDR3 DNA follows: TGTGCCAGCAGCGTCTCGTATAGGGCGGGCACCGGGGAGCTGTTTTTT. It yields the protein CASSVSYRAGTGELFF.

This rearrangement joins TRBV29-1 to TRBJ1-2; 7 positions match TRBD1. V lost 4 bases to trimming and J lost 6 bases; unmatched junction nucleotides: 11. The germline CDR1 and CDR2 sequences are SQVTM and ANQGSEA. This CDR3 is built from 14 residues. The CDR3 sequence: CSVGLQGKRDGYTF. As DNA, the CDR3 is TGCAGCGTTGGCCTACAGGGGAAGCGGGATGGCTACACCTTC.

The gene calls are TRBV12-2 and TRBJ1-3; the DNA was not compared with TRBD1, the D call given in the table. TRBV12-2 is a documented pseudogene. CDR3 length equals 17 residues. The CDR3 region is CASRLRSSRDIGNTIYF. CDR3 DNA sequence: TGTGCAAGTCGCCTTCGGTCAAGCAGGGACATCGGAAACACCATATATTTT.

On this clone: Other DNA variants within this sample encode the same CDR3. CDR3 protein: CAIGQNTEAFF. The CDR3 DNA is TGTGCCATCGGGCAGAACACTGAAGCTTTCTTT. The J gene is TRBJ1-1, the V gene TRBV10-3; D is unclear. The CDR3 is 11 residues long. Trimming stripped 8 bases from V and 1 base from J, with 5 bases between. The germline V gene has CDR1 ENHRY and CDR2 SYGVKD.

The CDR3 loop is CASSYSAPQAAYEQYF. In DNA form, the CDR3 reads TGTGCCAGCAGTTACTCGGCCCCACAGGCAGCCTACGAGCAGTACTTC. The chain is built from TRBV6-6 and TRBJ2-7; a possible D gene is TRBD1 (5 bases). The CDR3 is 16 amino acids. The V gene lost 0 bases and the J gene lost 2 bases, with 14 bases spanning the gap. Looked up from germline, CDR1 is MNHNY and CDR2 is SVGAGI (reference sequence).

CDR3 nucleotide sequence: TGTGCCAGCTCCGCCAGGTCTAGCTCCTACGAGCAGTACTTC. Translation gives CASSARSSSYEQYF. The chain carries TRBV7-9 and TRBJ2-7; D ambiguous. The V gene's germline CDR1 is SEHNR and CDR2 FQNEAQ (reference sequence). Trimming pared 8 bases from V and 0 bases from J, leaving 14 bases between. There are 14 residues in the CDR3. The full variable domain, rest sourced from reference TRBV7-9 and TRBJ2-7, is DTGVSQNPRHKITKRGQNVTFRCDPISEHNRLYWYRQTLGQGPEFLTYFQNEAQLEKSRLLSDRFSAERPKGSFSTLEIQRTEQGDSAMYLCASSARSSSYEQYFGPGTRLTVT.

The chain employs TRBV6-1 and TRBJ1-4, with 9 bases that match TRBD1. Trimming removed 5 bases from V and 8 bases from J; junction bases left unmatched: 9. The length of the CDR3 is 15 residues. The germline V gene encodes CDR1 MNHNS and CDR2 SASEGT. DNA for the CDR3: TGTGCCAGCAGTAAGACCGGGACAGGGAGCGAAAAACTGTTTTTT. Its translation is CASSKTGTGSEKLFF.

The chain employs TRBV7-8 and TRBJ2-5, with TRBD2 matching 9 bases. Per germline, CDR1 SGHVS and CDR2 FQNEAQ. The J segment lost 7 bases and the V segment lost 5 bases, leaving 11 bases of the junction unmatched. This CDR3 comprises 15 residues. The CDR3 sequence: CASSPTRLAGRTQYF. As DNA, the CDR3 is TGTGCCAGCAGCCCGACTCGCCTAGCGGGAAGGACCCAGTACTTC.

This chain links TRBV7-2 with TRBJ1-1; D is perhaps TRBD1 (6 bases). CDR1 is SGHTA, CDR2 FQGNSA, per germline. V lost 0 bases and J lost 5, with 16 bases in between. The CDR3 totals 16 residues. The CDR3 loop is CASSLAGPKGGTEAFF. The CDR3 coding sequence is TGTGCCAGCAGCTTAGCAGGGCCTAAAGGGGGGACTGAAGCTTTCTTT.

This rearrangement joins TRBV15 to TRBJ2-2, with TRBD2 as a possible D gene (6 bases). V lost 3 bases to trimming and J lost 2 bases, with 10 bases between them. The germline V gene has CDR1 LNHNV and CDR2 YYDKDF (reference sequence). The CDR3 loop spans 15 amino acids. CDR3 bases: TGTGCCACCAGCAGGCGGCGGGGAAACACCGGGGAGCTGTTTTTT. This translates into CATSRRRGNTGELFF.

This chain uses TRBV2 with TRBJ2-3; 13 bases line up with TRBD2. V trimming: 4 bases; J trimming: 8 bases; junction bases outside the gene matches: 6. The length of the CDR3 is 15 residues. Germline lookup yields CDR1 SNHLY and CDR2 FYNNEI. The CDR3 DNA reads as TGTGCCAGCAGTGGGGGACTAGCGGGATCTATTACGCAGTATTTT. Protein sequence: CASSGGLAGSITQYF.

The chain has TRBV7-2 and TRBJ1-5; 7 bases match TRBD1. CDR1 and CDR2 from the germline V gene are SGHTA and FQGNSA. The CDR3 runs to 14 residues. V dropped 7 bases and J dropped 5; count of bases not matched to a gene: 8. This CDR3 is CASTNRQGDQPQHF. In DNA, the CDR3 is TGTGCCAGCACCAATAGACAGGGTGATCAGCCCCAGCATTTT.